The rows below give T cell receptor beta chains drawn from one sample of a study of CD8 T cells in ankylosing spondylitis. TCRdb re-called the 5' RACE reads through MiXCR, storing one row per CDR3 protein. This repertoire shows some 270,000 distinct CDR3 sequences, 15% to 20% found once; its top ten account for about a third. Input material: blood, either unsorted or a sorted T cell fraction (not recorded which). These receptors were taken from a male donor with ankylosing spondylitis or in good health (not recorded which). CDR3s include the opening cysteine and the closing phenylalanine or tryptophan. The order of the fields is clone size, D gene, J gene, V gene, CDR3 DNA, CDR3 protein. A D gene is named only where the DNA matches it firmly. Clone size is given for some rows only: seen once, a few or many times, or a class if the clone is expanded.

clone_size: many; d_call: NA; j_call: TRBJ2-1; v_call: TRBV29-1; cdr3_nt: TGCAGCGTGGAGAAAGGGATCCCCCATTACAATGAGCAGTTCTTC; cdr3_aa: CSVEKGIPHYNEQFF
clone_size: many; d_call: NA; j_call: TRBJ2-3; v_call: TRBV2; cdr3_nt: TGTGCCAGCAGTGGGGGGCAGACTACCGATACGCAGTATTTT; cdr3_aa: CASSGGQTTDTQYF
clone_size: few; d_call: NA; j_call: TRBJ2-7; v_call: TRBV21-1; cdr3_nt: TGTGCCAGCAGCAACGACCGGCCGGGGTCCTACGAGCAGTACTTC; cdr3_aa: CASSNDRPGSYEQYF
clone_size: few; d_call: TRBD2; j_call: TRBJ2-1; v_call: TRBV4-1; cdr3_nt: TGCGCCAGCAGCCGACTAGCGGAATTGGATGAGCAGTTCTTC; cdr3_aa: CASSRLAELDEQFF
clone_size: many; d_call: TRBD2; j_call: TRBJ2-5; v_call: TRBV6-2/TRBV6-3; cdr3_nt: TGTGCCAGCAGTTACGAAACTGGCGGGAGCACCGAGACCCAGTACTTC; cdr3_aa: CASSYETGGSTETQYF
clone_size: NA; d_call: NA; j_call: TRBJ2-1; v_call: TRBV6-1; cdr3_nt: TGTGCCAGCAGACCTTCGAGGCAGGCCTACAATGAGCAGTTCTTC; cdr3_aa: CASRPSRQAYNEQFF
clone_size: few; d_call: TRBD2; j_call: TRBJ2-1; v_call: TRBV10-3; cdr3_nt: TGTGCCATCAGTGATCGTGGGACTATATACAATGAGCAGTTCTTC; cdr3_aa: CAISDRGTIYNEQFF
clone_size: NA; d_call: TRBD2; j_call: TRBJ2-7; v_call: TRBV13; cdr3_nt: TGTGCCAGCACATTAGCGGGAACCTACGAGCAGTACTTC; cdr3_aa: CASTLAGTYEQYF
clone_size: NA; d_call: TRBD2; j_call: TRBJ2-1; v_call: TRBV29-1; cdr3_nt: TGCAGCGTTGAAGGAGGGACGGGAGGGAACAATGAGCAGTTCTTC; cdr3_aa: CSVEGGTGGNNEQFF
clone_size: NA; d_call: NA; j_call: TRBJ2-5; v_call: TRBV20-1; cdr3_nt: TGCAGTGCTAGAGATCGGGCAGGGGAAGAGACCCAGTACTTC; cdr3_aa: CSARDRAGEETQYF
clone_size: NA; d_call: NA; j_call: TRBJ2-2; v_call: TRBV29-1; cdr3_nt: TGCAGCGGGAGGGGGACAAACGCCGGGGAGCTGTTTTTT; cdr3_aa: CSGRGTNAGELFF
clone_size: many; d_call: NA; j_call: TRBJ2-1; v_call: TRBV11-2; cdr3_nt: TGTGCCAGCATGGGCGGGACCCGAAGGTCCTACAATGAGCAGTTCTTC; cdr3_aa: CASMGGTRRSYNEQFF
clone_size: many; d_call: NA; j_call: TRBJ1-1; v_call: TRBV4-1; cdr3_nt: TGCGCCAGCAGCCAAGTGCCCCAGGGTTGGAACACTGAAGCTTTCTTT; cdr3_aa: CASSQVPQGWNTEAFF
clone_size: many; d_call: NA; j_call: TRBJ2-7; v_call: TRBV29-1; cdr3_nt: TGCAGCGTTGAAGAAGATTCCTACGAGCAGTACTTC; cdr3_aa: CSVEEDSYEQYF
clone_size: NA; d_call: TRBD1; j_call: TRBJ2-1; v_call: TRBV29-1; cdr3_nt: TGCAGCGTTGAAGAGGGACAGGGAGAGACCTACAATGAGCAGTTCTTC; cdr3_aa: CSVEEGQGETYNEQFF
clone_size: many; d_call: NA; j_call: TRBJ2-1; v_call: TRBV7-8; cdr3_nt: TGTGCCAGCAGCCCCCAGGGGGGGGCGCATGAGCAGTTCTTC; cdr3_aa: CASSPQGGAHEQFF
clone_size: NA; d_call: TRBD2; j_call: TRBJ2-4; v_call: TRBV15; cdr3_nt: TGTGCCACCAGCAGTTCTAGCGGGAGATCCAAAAACATTCAGTACTTC; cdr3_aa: CATSSSSGRSKNIQYF
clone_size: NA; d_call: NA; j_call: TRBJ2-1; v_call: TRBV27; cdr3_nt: TGTGCCAGCAGCGTTGGTGCAGGAGGGAACAATGAGCAGTTCTTC; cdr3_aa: CASSVGAGGNNEQFF
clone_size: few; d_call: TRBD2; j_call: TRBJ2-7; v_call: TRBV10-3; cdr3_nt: TGTGCCATCAGCCCCGGTAGTAGCGGGATCTACGAGCAGTACTTC; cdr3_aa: CAISPGSSGIYEQYF
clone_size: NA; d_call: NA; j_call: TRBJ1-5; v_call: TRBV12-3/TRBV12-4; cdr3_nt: TGTGCCAGCAGTTTGCCGGGTCGGGGCAATCAGCCCCAGCATTTT; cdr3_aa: CASSLPGRGNQPQHF
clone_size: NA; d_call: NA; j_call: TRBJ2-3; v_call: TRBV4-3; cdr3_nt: TGCGCCAGCAGCCAACTCCCGGGCCAAGGATTGACGGGAGATACGCAGTATTTT; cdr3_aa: CASSQLPGQGLTGDTQYF
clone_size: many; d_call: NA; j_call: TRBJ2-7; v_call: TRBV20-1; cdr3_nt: TGCAGTGCCTGGACTACTAACTACGAGCAGTACTTC; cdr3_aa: CSAWTTNYEQYF
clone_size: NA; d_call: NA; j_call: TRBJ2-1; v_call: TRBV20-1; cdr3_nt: TGCAGTGCTTTGATGAGACAGAGCTCCTACAATGAGCAGTTCTTC; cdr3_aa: CSALMRQSSYNEQFF
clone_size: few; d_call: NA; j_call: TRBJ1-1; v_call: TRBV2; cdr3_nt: TGTGCCAGCCCAAGGCATCTGATGGGCACTGAAGCTTTCTTT; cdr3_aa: CASPRHLMGTEAFF
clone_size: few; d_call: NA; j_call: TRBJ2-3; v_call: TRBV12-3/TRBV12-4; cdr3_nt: TGTGCCAGCAGTTTAAGAACAGGGCCAGATACGCAGTATTTT; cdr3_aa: CASSLRTGPDTQYF
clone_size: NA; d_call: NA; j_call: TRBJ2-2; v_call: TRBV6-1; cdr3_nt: TGTGCCAGCAGTGAACTCCAGACAGACACCGGGGAGCTGTTTTTT; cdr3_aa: CASSELQTDTGELFF
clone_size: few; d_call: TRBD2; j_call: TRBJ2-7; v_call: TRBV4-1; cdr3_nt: TGCGCCAGCAGCCAGGGACTAGCGGGAGTACCCACCTATTACGAGCAGTACTTC; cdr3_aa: CASSQGLAGVPTYYEQYF